The TCR beta chain under discussion was sequenced for a study of blood T cell repertoires in COVID-19. Across the whole study: Sites across the United States, Italy and Spain contributed samples from acute and convalescent COVID-19.

Per the study methods: Estimated nucleated cell counts came from reference gene primer amplification. Profiled with immunoSEQ multiplex PCR; TCRdb holds only in-frame clones, not every one. D and trimming come from the DNA, and the V and J calls and clone size come from that table. The table has 110,000 or so clones, about 88% seen once. CDR1 and CDR2 from the germline V gene are SGHAT and FQNNGV. Trimming shortened V by 1 base and J by 6 bases, and 18 bases separated the two germline ends. This CDR3 has 16 residues. The chain combines TRBV11-2 with TRBJ2-5, with D perhaps TRBD2 (6 bases). The source is a woman aged 65 to 85 who had recovered from COVID-19. Specimen: peripheral blood. Written as DNA, the CDR3 is TGTGCCAGCAGCTTAGTTCCGGCGGGATTGTTAAAGACCCAGTACTTC. The encoded protein is CASSLVPAGLLKTQYF.